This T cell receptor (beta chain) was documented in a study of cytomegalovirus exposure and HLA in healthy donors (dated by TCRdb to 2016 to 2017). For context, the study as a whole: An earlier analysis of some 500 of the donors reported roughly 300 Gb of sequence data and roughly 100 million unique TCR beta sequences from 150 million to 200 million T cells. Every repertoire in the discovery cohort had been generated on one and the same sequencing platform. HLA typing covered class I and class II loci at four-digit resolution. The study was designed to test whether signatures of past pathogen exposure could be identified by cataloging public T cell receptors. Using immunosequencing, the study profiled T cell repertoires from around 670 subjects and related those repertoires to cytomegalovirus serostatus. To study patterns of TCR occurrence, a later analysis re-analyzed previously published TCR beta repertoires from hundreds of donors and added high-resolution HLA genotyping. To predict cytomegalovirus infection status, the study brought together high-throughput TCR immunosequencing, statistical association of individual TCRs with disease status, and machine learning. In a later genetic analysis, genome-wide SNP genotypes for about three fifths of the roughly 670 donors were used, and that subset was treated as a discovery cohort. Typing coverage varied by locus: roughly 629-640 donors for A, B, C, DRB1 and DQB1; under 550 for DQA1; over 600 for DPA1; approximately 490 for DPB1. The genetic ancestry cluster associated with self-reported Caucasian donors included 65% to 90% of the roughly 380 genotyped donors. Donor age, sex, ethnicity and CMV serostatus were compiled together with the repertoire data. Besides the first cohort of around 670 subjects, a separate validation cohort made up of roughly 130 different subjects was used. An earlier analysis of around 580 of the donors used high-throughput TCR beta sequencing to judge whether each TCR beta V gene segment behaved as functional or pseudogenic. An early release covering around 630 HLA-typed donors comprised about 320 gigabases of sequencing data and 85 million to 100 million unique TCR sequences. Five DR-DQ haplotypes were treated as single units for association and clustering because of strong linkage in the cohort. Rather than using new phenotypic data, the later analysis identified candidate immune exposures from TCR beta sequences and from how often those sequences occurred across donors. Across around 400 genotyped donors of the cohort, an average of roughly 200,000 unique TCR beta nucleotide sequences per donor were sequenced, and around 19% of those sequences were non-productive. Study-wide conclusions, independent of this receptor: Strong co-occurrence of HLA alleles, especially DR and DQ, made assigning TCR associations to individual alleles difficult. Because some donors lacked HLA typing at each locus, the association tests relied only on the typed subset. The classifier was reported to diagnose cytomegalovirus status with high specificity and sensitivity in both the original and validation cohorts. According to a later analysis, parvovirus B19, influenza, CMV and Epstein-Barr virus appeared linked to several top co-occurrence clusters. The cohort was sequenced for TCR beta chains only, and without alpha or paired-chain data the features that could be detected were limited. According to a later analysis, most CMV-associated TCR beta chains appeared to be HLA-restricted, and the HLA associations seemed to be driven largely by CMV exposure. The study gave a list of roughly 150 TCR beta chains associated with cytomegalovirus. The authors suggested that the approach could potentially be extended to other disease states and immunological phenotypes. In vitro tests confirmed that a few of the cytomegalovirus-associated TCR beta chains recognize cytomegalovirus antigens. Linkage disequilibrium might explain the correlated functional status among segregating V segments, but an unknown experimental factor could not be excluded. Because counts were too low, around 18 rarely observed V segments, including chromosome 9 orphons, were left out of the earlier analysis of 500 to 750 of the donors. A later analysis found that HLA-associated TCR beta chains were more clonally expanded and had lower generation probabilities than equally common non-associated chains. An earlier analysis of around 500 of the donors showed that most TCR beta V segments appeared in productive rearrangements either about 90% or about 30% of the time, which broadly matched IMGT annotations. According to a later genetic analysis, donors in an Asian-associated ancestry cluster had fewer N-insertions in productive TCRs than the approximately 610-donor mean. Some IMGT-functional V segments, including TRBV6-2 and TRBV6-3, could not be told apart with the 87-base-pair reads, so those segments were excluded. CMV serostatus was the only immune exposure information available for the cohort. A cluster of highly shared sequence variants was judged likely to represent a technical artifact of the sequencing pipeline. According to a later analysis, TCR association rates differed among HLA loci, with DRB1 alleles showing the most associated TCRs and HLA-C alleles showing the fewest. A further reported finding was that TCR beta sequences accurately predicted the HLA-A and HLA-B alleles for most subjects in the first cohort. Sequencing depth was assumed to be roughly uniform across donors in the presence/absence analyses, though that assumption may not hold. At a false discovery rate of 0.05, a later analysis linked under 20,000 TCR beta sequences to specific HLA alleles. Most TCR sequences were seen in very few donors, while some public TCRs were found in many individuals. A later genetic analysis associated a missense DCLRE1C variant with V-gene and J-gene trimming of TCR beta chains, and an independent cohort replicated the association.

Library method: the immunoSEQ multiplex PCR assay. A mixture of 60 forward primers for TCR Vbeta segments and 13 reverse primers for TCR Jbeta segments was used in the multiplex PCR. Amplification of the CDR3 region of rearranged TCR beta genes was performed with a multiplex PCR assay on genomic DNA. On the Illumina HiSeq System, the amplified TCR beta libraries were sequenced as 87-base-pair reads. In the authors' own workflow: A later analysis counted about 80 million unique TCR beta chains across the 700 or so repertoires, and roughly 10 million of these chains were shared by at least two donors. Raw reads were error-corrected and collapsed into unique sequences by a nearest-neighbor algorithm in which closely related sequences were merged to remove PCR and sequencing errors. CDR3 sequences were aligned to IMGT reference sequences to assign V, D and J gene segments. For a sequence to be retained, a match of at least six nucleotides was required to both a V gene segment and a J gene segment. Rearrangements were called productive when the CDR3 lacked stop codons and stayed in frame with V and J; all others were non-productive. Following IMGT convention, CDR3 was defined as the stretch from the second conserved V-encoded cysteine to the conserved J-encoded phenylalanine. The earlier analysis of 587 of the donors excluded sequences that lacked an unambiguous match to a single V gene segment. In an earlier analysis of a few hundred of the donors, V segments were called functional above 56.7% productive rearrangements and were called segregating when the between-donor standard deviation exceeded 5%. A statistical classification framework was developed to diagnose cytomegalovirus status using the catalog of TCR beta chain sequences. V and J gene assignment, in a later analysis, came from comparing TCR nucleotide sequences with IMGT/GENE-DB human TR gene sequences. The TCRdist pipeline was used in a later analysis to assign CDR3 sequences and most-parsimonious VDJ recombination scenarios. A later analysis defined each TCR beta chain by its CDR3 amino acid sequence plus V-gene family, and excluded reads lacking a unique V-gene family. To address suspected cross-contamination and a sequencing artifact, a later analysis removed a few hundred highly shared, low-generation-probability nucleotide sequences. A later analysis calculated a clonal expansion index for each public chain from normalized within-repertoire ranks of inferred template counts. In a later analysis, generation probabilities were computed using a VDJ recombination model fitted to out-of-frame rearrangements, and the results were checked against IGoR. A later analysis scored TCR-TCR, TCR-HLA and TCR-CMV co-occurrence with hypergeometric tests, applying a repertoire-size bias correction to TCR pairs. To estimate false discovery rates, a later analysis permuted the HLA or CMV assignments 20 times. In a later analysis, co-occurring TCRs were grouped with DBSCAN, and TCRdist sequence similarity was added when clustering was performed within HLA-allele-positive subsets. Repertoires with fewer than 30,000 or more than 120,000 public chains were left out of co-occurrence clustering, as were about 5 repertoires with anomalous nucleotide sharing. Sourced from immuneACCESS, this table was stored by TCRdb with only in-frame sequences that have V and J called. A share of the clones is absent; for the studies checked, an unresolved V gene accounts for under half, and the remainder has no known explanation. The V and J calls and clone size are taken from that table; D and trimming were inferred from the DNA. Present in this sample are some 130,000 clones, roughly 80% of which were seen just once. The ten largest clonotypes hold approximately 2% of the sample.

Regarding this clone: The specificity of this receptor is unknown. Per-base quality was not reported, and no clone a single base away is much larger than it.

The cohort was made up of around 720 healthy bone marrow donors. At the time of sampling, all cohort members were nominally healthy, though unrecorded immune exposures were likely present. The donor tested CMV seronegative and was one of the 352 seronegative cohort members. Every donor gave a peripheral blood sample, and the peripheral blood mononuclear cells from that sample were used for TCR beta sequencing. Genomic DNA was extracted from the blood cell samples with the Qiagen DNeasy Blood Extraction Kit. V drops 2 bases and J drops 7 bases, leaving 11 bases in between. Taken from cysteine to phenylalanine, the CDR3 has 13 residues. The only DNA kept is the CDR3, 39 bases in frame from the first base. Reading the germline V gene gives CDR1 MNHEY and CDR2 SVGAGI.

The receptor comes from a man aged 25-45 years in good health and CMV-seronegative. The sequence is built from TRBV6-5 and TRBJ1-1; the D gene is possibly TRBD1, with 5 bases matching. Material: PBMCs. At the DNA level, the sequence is TGTGCCAGCAGTTACGCGGGGCTGGGTGAAGCTTTCTTT. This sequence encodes CASSYAGLGEAFF.